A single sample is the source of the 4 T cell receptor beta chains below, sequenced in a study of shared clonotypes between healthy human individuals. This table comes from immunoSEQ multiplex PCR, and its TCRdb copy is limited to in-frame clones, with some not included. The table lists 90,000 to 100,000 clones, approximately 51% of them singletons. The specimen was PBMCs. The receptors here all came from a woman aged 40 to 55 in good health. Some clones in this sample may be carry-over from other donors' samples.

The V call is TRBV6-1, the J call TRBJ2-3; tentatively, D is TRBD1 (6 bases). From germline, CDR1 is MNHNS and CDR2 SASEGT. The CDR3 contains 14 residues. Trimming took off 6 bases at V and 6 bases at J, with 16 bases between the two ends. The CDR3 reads CASRNSGEWDTQYF. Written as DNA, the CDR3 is TGTGCCAGCAGAAATTCAGGGGAATGGGATACGCAGTATTTT.

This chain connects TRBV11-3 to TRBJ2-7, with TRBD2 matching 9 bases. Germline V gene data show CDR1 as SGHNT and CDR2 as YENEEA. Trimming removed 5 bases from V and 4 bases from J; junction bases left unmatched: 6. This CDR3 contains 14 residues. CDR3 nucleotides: TGTGCCAGCAGCCCCGGCCTAGCGGGATACGAGCAGTACTTC. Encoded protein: CASSPGLAGYEQYF.

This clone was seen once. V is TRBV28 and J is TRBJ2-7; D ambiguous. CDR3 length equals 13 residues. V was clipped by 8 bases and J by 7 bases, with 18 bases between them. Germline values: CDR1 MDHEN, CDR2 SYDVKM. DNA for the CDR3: TGTGCCAGCCAAGACGGGTACCGTTGGGAGCAGTACTTC. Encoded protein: CASQDGYRWEQYF.

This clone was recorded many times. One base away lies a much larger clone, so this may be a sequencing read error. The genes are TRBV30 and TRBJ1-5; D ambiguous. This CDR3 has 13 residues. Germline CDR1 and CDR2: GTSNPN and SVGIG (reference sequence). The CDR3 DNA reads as TGTGCCTGGAGTAAAGGAGGGAATCAGCCCCGGCATTTT. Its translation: CAWSKGGNQPRHF. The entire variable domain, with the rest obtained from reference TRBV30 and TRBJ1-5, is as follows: SQTIHQWPATLVQPVGSPLSLECTVEGTSNPNLYWYRQAAGRGLQLLFYSVGIGQISSEVPQNLSASRPQDRQFILSSKKLLLSDSGFYLCAWSKGGNQPRHFGDGTRLSIL.